These 17 T cell receptor beta chains were sequenced from one sample in a study of response to subunit inactivated influenza vaccine. TCRdb reanalysed the RT-PCR reads using MiXCR and keeps one entry per CDR3 protein. In the table there are over 150,000 distinct CDR3 sequences, 9.5% to 13% of which are singletons. The sequenced sample was non-naive T cells sorted from PBMCs, obtained 35 to 45 days after vaccination. The receptors were sampled from a man in his fifties or sixties who received an inactivated influenza vaccine.

This clonotype was detected ten times or more. The chain links TRBV4-1 to TRBJ2-1, with 9 nucleotides matching TRBD2. V was pared by 3 bases and J by 6 bases, with 9 bases of the junction left unmatched. This CDR3 is 16 amino acids long. CDR1 MGHRA and CDR2 YSYEKL come from the germline V gene. As DNA, the CDR3 is TGCGCCAGCAGCCACACCACGGGACTAGCTCGCAATGAGCAGTTCTTC. Amino acids: CASSHTTGLARNEQFF.

In this sample, this clonotype turned up many times. The gene calls are TRBV12-3 or TRBV12-4 and TRBJ1-1; D may be TRBD1 (5 bases). The germline V and J ends were trimmed by 6 bases and 3 bases, with 14 bases remaining between them. CDR3 length equals 14 residues. The CDR3 DNA reads TGTGCCAGCAGCCGGAGTGGGGGAGACACTGAAGCTTTCTTT. It translates to CASSRSGGDTEAFF.

The rearrangement uses TRBV20-1 and TRBJ1-5; D is unclear. The CDR3 is 13 amino acids. CDR1 and CDR2 from the germline V gene are DFQATT and SNEGSKA (reference sequence). The V and J ends lost 0 bases and 5 bases respectively, with 8 bases between them. This CDR3 reads CSARDLTYQPQHF. CDR3 sequence (DNA): TGCAGTGCTAGAGATCTAACGTATCAGCCCCAGCATTTT.

The chain is built from TRBV28 and TRBJ1-1; TRBD1 is a possible D gene (5 bases). The germline V gene has CDR1 MDHEN and CDR2 SYDVKM. The CDR3 sequence is 14 residues long. V shed 4 bases and J shed 4 bases, with 13 bases lying between them. CDR3 loop: CASSSGSGVTEAFF. In DNA form, the CDR3 reads TGTGCCAGCAGTTCAGGCTCGGGGGTCACTGAAGCTTTCTTT.

This clonotype showed up many times. V is TRBV7-2 and J is TRBJ2-1, with D hard to call. Per the germline V gene, CDR1 is SGHTA and CDR2 is FQGNSA. V was clipped by 5 bases and J by 5 bases, with 4 bases between them. The CDR3 runs 11 residues. The CDR3, as DNA: TGTGCCAGCAGCCTAAACAATGAGCAGTTCTTC. The encoded protein is CASSLNNEQFF. The full variable domain, its missing parts supplied by reference TRBV7-2 and TRBJ2-1, is GAGVSQSPSNKVTEKGKDVELRCDPISGHTALYWYRQSLGQGLEFLIYFQGNSAPDKSGLPSDRFSAERTGGSVSTLTIQRTQQEDSAVYLCASSLNNEQFFGPGTRLTVL.

The V gene is TRBV7-2, the J gene TRBJ2-7, with 15 bases aligning to TRBD2. Germline V lookup: CDR1 SGHTA, CDR2 FQGNSA. This CDR3 spans 17 amino acids. V trimming: 7 bases; J trimming: 5 bases; junction bases outside the gene matches: 12. CDR3 region: CASTEPGLAGGLHEQYF. In DNA form, the CDR3 reads TGTGCCAGCACCGAGCCCGGACTAGCGGGGGGGCTCCACGAGCAGTACTTC.

This clonotype showed up many times. V usage is TRBV12-3 or TRBV12-4 and J usage is TRBJ1-6; D gene uncertain. The V end lost 6 bases, the J end lost 1 base, and 13 bases lay between the germline ends. The CDR3 is made up of 16 amino acids. The CDR3 reads CASRGSLGSYNSPLHF. The CDR3 nucleotides are TGTGCCAGCAGGGGATCATTAGGGTCCTATAATTCACCCCTCCACTTT.

This clonotype was detected ten times or more. V is TRBV12-3 or TRBV12-4 and J is TRBJ2-2, with TRBD2 matching 8 bases. The CDR3 runs 17 residues. After removal of 3 bases from V and 5 bases from J, the junction contained 11 bases not matched to a gene. This chain's CDR3 is CASSFGLAGRLTGELFF. As DNA, the CDR3 is TGTGCCAGCAGTTTTGGGCTAGCGGGTCGCTTGACCGGGGAGCTGTTTTTT.

In its sample, this clonotype was seen a few times. The chain uses TRBV20-1 and TRBJ2-1; 7 nucleotides agree with TRBD1. Trimming took 5 bases from V and 8 from J; bases not matched to a gene: 3. Germline loops: CDR1 DFQATT, CDR2 SNEGSKA (reference sequence). The CDR3 runs 11 residues. CDR3 coding DNA: TGCAGTGCTGAGAGGGGGCATGAGCAGTTCTTC. Its protein is CSAERGHEQFF.

Worth noting for this clonotype: This may stem from a read error, because a much larger clone lies one nucleotide away. This sequence joins TRBV12-3 or TRBV12-4 and TRBJ2-2; the match to TRBD1 covers 7 bases. J was trimmed by 2 bases and V by 6 bases; bases with no gene match: 6. The CDR3 has 15 residues. The CDR3 bases are TGTGCCAGCAGCTGCGACAGGGCAAACACCGGGGAGCTGTTTTTT. Translation: CASSCDRANTGELFF.

This clonotype was recorded a few times. The rearrangement joins TRBV7-2 to TRBJ2-3; TRBD1 might be the D (6 bases). CDR1 and CDR2 (germline): SGHTA, FQGNSA. V lost 5 bases and J lost 1, with 13 bases in between. The CDR3 extends over 15 amino acids. The DNA for the CDR3 is TGTGCCAGCAGCCATACAGGGTCGGGCACAGATACGCAGTATTTT. This sequence encodes CASSHTGSGTDTQYF. The whole variable domain, filled in from reference TRBV7-2 and TRBJ2-3, reads GAGVSQSPSNKVTEKGKDVELRCDPISGHTALYWYRQSLGQGLEFLIYFQGNSAPDKSGLPSDRFSAERTGGSVSTLTIQRTQQEDSAVYLCASSHTGSGTDTQYFGPGTRLTVL.

The sample holds a few counts of this clonotype. The V gene is TRBV11-2, the J gene TRBJ2-3; 10 nucleotides line up with TRBD2. CDR1 is SGHAT and CDR2 is FQNNGV in the germline V gene. The CDR3 loop spans 14 amino acids. With 5 bases clipped from V and 3 bases from J, the junction kept 2 bases outside the gene matches. The DNA of the CDR3 is TGTGCCAGCAGCCCACTAGCGGGGACAGATACGCAGTATTTT. This translates into CASSPLAGTDTQYF.

This clonotype was picked up many times. J is TRBJ1-1 and V is TRBV6-5, with D possibly TRBD1 on 6 matching bases. The ends were cut back, 0 bases at V and 5 bases at J, with 13 bases in the middle. The CDR3 runs 15 residues. Germline V lookup: CDR1 MNHEY, CDR2 SVGAGI. The CDR3 DNA reads TGTGCCAGCAGTTACTCGTTGGGGGGCAGGACTGAAGCTTTCTTT. Its protein product is CASSYSLGGRTEAFF.

This clonotype turned up a few times. This chain links TRBV5-1 with TRBJ1-4; D is perhaps TRBD1 (6 bases). The CDR3 loop spans 17 amino acids. Looked up from germline, CDR1 is SGHRS and CDR2 is YFSETQ. V lost 1 base to trimming and J lost 5 bases, with 18 bases between them. The CDR3 DNA follows: TGCGCCAGCAGCTTGTCACAAGGGGGGAATACGAATGAAAAACTGTTTTTT. It is translated as CASSLSQGGNTNEKLFF.

The gene calls are TRBV9 and TRBJ2-3, with 9 bases aligning to TRBD1. The CDR3 spans 15 residues. Germline CDR1 is SGDLS and CDR2 is YYNGEE. Unmatched junction bases numbered 2, after V lost 0 bases and J lost 3 bases. In DNA, the CDR3 is TGTGCCAGCAGCGTAGGGGGACAGGGTACAGATACGCAGTATTTT. Amino acids: CASSVGGQGTDTQYF.

The V and J genes are TRBV5-4 and TRBJ2-3, with D possibly being TRBD2 (6 bases). Germline CDR1 and CDR2: SGHNT and YYREEE (reference sequence). Trimming took off 4 bases at V and 6 bases at J, with 15 bases between the two ends. The CDR3 totals 14 residues. The CDR3 DNA follows: TGTGCCAGCAGCGTCGGGAGCCCCAAGGATACGCAGTATTTT. This gives the protein CASSVGSPKDTQYF. Using reference TRBV5-4 and TRBJ2-3 for the parts outside the CDR3, the full variable domain is ETGVTQSPTHLIKTRGQQVTLRCSSQSGHNTVSWYQQALGQGPQFIFQYYREEENGRGNFPPRFSGLQFPNYSSELNVNALELDDSALYLCASSVGSPKDTQYFGPGTRLTVL.

The chain links TRBV6-1 to TRBJ2-3; D not resolved. The CDR3 is made up of 13 amino acids. The V gene lost 6 bases and the J gene lost 2 bases, with 9 bases spanning the gap. Germline assignment: CDR1 MNHNS and CDR2 SASEGT. The CDR3 sequence: CASRTRPTDTQYF. Written as DNA, the CDR3 is TGTGCCAGCAGGACCCGACCCACAGATACGCAGTATTTT.